This T cell receptor beta chain is from a study of T cell responses to AZD1222 COVID-19 vaccine. As concerns this clone: Its antigen remains unknown.

Study-wide results and limits: Possibly, clonal diversity was underestimated; donors were largely white British and included more females. Epitopes outside B.1.351 and B.1.1.7 mutated regions reportedly drew nearly half of spike TCRs. Recipients of AZD1222 seropositive at baseline numbered only 5 or 6.

The CDR3 has 16 amino acids. Germline loops: CDR1 LGHDT, CDR2 YNNKEL (reference sequence). The junction had 5 bases not matched to a gene; V was cut back by 3 bases and J by 2 bases. Method: immunoSEQ multiplex PCR; TCRdb's copy keeps in-frame clones and lacks some. The data contain roughly 130,000 clones, 85% to 90% of them singletons. The clonotype was recovered from an adult in good health. The chain has TRBV3-1 (or the pseudogene TRBV3-2) and TRBJ2-3; 10 nucleotides line up with TRBD2. The input for sequencing was peripheral blood, taken on day 0 of AZD1222 vaccination. The CDR3 DNA reads TGTGCCAGCAGCCAGGACGGACTAGCGGTCACAGATACGCAGTATTTT. Translated: CASSQDGLAVTDTQYF.